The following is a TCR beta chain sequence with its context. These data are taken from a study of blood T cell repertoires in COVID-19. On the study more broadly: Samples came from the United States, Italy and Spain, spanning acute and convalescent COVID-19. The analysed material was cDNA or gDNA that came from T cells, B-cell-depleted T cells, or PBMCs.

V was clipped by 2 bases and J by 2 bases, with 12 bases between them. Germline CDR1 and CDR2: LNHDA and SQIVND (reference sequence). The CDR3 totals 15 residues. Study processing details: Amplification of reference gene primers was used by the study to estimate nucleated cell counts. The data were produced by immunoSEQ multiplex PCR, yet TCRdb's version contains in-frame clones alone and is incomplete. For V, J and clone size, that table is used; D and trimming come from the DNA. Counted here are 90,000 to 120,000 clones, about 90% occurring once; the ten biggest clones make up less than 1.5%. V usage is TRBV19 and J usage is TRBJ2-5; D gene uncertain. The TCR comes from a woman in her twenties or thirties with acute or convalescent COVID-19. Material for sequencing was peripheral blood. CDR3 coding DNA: TGTGCCAGTAGTATACGCGCCCGCTATCAAGAGACCCAGTACTTC. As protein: CASSIRARYQETQYF.